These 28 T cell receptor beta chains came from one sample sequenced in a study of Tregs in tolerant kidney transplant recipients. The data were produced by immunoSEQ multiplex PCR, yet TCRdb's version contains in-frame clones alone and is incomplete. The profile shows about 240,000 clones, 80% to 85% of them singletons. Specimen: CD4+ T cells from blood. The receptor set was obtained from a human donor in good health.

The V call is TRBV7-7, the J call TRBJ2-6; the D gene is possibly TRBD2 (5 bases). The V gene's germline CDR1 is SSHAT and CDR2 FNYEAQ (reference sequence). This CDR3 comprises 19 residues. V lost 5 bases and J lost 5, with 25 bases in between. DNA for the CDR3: TGTGCCAGCAGCCCGGGGTATAAGTTGCCACAAAGTCGGGCCAACGTCCTGACTTTC. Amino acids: CASSPGYKLPQSRANVLTF.

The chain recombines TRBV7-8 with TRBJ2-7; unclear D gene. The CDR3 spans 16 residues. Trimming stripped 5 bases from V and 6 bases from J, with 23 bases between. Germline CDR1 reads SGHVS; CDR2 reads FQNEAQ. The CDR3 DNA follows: TGTGCCAGCAGCCCAGGTGGATTTGCAGGCCACCTCGAGCAGTACTTC. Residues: CASSPGGFAGHLEQYF.

The CDR3 nucleotides read TGCGCCAGCAGCCAGGGTCCCGACGGATACAATGAGCAGTTCTTC. Protein sequence: CASSQGPDGYNEQFF. The chain joins TRBV4-1 to TRBJ2-1; D gene uncertain. In germline, CDR1 is MGHRA, CDR2 YSYEKL. The CDR3 totals 15 residues. Trimming shortened V by 3 bases and J by 4 bases, and 13 bases separated the two germline ends.

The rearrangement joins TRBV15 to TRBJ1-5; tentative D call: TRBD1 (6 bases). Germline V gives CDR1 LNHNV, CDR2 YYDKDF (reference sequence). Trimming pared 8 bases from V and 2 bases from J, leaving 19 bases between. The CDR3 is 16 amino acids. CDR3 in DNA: TGTGCCACCTCCTCCCGAAGGGGGGAAGGCAATCAGCCCCAGCATTTT. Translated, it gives CATSSRRGEGNQPQHF.

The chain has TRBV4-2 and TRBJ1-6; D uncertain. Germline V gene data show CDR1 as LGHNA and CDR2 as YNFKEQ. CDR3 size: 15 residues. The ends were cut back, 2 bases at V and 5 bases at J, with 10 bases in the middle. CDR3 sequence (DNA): TGTGCCAGCAGCCAACGGCAGGATAATAATTCACCCCTCCACTTT. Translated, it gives CASSQRQDNNSPLHF.

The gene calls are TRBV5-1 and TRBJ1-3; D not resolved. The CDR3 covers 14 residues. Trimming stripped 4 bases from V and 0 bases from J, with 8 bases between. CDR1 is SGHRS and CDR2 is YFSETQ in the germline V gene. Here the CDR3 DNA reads TGCGCCAGCAGCGCGGCTAGCTCTGGAAACACCATATATTTT. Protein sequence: CASSAASSGNTIYF.

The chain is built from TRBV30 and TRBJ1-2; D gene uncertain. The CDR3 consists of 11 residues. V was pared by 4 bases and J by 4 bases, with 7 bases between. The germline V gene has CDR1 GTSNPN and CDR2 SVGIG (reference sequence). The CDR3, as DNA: TGTGCCTGGAACGACGGCTATGGCTACACCTTC. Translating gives CAWNDGYGYTF.

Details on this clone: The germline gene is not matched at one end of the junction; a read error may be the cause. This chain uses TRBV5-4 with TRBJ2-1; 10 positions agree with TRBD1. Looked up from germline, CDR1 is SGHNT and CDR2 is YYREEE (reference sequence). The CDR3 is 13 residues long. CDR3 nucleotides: TGTGCCAGCAGCGCCTCCGGGACAGGGGAGCGGTTCTTC. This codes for CASSASGTGERFF.

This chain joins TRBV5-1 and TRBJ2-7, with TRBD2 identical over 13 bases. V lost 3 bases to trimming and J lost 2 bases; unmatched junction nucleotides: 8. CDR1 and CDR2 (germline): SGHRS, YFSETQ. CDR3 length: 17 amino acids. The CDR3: CASSSRSGTSGAYEQYF. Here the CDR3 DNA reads TGCGCCAGCAGCTCGAGATCCGGGACTAGCGGGGCCTACGAGCAGTACTTC.

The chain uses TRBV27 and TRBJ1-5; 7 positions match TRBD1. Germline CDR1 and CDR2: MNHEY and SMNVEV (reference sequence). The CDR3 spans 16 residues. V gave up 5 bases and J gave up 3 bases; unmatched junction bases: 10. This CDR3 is CASSPLRDSTNQPQHF. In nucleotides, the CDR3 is TGTGCCAGCAGTCCCCTCCGGGACAGCACCAATCAGCCCCAGCATTTT.

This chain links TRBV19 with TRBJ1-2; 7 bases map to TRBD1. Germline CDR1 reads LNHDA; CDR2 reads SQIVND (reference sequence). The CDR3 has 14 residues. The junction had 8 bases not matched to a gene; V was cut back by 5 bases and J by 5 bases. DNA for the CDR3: TGTGCCAGTAGTCAGACAGGGTCAAGGTATGGCTACACCTTC. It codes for CASSQTGSRYGYTF.

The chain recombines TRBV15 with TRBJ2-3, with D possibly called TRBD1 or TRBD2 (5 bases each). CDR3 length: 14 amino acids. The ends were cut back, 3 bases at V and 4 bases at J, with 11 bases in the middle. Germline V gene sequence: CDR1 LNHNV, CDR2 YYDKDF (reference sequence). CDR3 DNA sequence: TGTGCCACCAGCAGCCGGGACGGCGCAGATACGCAGTATTTT. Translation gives CATSSRDGADTQYF.

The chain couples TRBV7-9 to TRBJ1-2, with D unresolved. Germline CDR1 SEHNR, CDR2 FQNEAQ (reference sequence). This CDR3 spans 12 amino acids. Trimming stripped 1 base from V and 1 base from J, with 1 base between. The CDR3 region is CASSLDNYGYTF. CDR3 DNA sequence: TGTGCCAGCAGCTTAGATAACTATGGCTACACCTTC. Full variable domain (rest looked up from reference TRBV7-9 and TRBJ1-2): DTGVSQNPRHKITKRGQNVTFRCDPISEHNRLYWYRQTLGQGPEFLTYFQNEAQLEKSRLLSDRFSAERPKGSFSTLEIQRTEQGDSAMYLCASSLDNYGYTFGSGTRLTVV.

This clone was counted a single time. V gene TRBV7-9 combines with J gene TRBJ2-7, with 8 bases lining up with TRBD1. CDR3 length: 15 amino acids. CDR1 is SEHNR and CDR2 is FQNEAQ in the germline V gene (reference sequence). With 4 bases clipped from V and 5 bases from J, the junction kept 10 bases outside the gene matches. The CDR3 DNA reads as TGTGCCAGCAGCTCTCCGGACAGGGATAGGAACGAGCAGTACTTC. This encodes CASSSPDRDRNEQYF.

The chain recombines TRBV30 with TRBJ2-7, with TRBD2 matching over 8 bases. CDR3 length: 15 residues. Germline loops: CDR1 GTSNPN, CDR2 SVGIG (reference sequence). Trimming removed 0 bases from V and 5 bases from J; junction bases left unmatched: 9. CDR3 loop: CAWSVLNGRENEQYF. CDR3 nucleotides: TGTGCCTGGAGTGTACTTAACGGGAGGGAAAACGAGCAGTACTTC.

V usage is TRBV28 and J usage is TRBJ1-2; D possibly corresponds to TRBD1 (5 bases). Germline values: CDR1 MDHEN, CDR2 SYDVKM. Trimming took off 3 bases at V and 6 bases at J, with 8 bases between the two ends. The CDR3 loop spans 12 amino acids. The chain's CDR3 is CASSLGVNGYTF. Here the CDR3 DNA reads TGTGCCAGCAGTTTGGGGGTTAATGGCTACACCTTC.

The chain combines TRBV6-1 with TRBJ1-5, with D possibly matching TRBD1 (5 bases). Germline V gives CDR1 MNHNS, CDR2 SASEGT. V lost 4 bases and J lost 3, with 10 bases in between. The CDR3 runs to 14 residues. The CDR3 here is CASSGTGTNQPQHF. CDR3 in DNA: TGTGCCAGCAGTGGTACAGGAACCAATCAGCCCCAGCATTTT.

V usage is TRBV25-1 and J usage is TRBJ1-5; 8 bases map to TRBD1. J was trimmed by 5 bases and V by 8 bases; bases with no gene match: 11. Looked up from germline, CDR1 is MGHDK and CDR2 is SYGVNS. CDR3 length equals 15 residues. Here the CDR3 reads CASRPMHRGDQPQHF. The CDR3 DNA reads TGTGCCAGCCGCCCGATGCACAGGGGGGATCAGCCCCAGCATTTT.

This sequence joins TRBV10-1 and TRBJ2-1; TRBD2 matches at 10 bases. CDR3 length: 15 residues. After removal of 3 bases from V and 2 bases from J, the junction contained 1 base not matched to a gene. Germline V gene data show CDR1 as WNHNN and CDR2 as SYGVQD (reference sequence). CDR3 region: CASSEAGGPYNEQFF. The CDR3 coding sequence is TGCGCCAGCAGTGAAGCGGGGGGGCCCTACAATGAGCAGTTCTTC.

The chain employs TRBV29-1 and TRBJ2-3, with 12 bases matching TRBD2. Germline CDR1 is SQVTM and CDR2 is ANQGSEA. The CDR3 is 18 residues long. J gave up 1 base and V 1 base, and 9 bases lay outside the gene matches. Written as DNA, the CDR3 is TGCAGCGTTGAAGGACTAGCGGGAGACTATACTGGCACAGATACGCAGTATTTT. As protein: CSVEGLAGDYTGTDTQYF.

This CDR3 reads CASSLADPGAGNTIYF. CDR3 sequence (DNA): TGCGCCAGCAGCTTGGCGGACCCGGGAGCTGGAAACACCATATATTTT. V and J are TRBV5-1 and TRBJ1-3; no firm D call. CDR1 SGHRS and CDR2 YFSETQ come from the germline V gene. CDR3 length: 16 amino acids. Trimming took off 0 bases at V and 2 bases at J, with 12 bases between the two ends.

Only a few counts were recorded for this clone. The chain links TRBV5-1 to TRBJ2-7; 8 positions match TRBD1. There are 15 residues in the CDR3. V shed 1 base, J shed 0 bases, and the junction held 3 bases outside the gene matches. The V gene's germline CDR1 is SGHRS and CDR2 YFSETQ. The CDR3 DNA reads TGCGCCAGCAGCTTGAGGGACAGGACCTCCTACGAGCAGTACTTC. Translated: CASSLRDRTSYEQYF.

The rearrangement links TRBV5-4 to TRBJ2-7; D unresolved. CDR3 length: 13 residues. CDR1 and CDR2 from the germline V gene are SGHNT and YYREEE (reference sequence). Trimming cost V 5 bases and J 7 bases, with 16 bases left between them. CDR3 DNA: TGTGCCAGCAGTATCACTGGGGTGGGGGAGCAGTACTTC. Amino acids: CASSITGVGEQYF.

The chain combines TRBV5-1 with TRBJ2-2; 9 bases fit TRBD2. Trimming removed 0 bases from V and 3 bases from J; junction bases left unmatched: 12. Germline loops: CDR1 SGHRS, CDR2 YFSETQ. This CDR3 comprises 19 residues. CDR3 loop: CASSLGTPGTSSYTGELFF. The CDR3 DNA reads TGCGCCAGCAGCTTGGGGACTCCCGGGACTAGCTCATACACCGGGGAGCTGTTTTTT.

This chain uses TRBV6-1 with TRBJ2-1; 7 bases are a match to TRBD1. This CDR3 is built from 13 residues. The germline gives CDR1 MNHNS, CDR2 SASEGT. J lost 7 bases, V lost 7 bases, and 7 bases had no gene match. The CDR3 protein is CASKTGSLNEQFF. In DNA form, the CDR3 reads TGTGCCAGCAAGACAGGGAGTCTGAATGAGCAGTTCTTC.

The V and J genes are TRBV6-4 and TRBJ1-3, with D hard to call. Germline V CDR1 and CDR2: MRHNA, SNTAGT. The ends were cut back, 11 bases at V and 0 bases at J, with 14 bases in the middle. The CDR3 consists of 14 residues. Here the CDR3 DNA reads TGTGCCGCCTGCTTCTGGGGCTCTGGAAACACCATATATTTT. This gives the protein CAACFWGSGNTIYF.

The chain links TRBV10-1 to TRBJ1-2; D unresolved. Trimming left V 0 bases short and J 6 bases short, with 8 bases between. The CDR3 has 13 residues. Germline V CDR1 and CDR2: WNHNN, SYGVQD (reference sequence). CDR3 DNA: TGCGCCAGCAGTGAGTCGGTAGGGAATGGCTACACCTTC. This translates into CASSESVGNGYTF.

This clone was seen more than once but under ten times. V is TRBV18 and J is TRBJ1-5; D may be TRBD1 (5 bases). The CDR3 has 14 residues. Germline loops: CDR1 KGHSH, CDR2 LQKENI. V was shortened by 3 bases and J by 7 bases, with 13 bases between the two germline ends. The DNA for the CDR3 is TGTGCCAGCTCACCCAATGGGGCTGAACAGCCCCAGCATTTT. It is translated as CASSPNGAEQPQHF.